Sequencing of this TCR beta chain was carried out in a study of T cells after yellow fever vaccination. As for the study in general: Preparation of fractions with low cell numbers was performed using SMART-Seq v4 Ultra Low Input. Study conclusions and caveats: Some clonotypes were seen in both the CD4 and the CD8 compartments. These made up a small share and likely arose from convergent recombination.

J gave up 1 base and V 6 bases, and 2 bases lay outside the gene matches. There are 14 residues in the CDR3. TCRdb independently ran MiXCR on the 5' RACE reads; one entry per CDR3 protein. Of approximately 120,000 distinct CDR3 sequences listed, approximately 7% are singletons. At least ten counts were recorded for this clonotype. Its antigen is unidentified. The specimen was CD4+ T cells sorted from PBMCs, collected more than 8 days after the first yellow fever vaccination. The chain employs TRBV12-3 or TRBV12-4 and TRBJ2-2; 7 positions match TRBD1. The sequence derives from a man in his late teens or twenties who received the YFV17D yellow fever vaccine. CDR3 sequence: CASRRQGNTGELFF. The DNA for the CDR3 is TGTGCCAGCAGGCGACAGGGGAACACCGGGGAGCTGTTTTTT.